Sequencing of this TCR beta chain was carried out in a study of blood T cell repertoires in COVID-19. Data came from immunoSEQ multiplex PCR; TCRdb stores just in-frame clones and leaves some out. The sample has almost 300,000 clones, around 87% seen once; the top ten hold over 1%. Looked up from germline, CDR1 is KGHSH and CDR2 is LQKENI. The CDR3 length is 15 residues. V was pared by 4 bases and J by 7 bases, with 6 bases of the junction left unmatched. Sequenced sample: peripheral blood. The chain uses TRBV18 and TRBJ2-1, with TRBD2 identical over 11 bases. The source is a man between 65 and 85 years old with acute or convalescent COVID-19. CDR3 sequence (DNA): TGTGCCAGCTCACGAACCGGGACTAGCGGTAATGAGCAGTTCTTC. Translating gives CASSRTGTSGNEQFF.